One sample yielded the 13 T cell receptor beta chains listed below, sequenced in a study of Ad26.COV2.S vaccination and SARS-CoV-2 variants. The treatment denotes: around 19 received Ad26.COV2.S at low or high dose, single or two shots; a few received placebo; per-sample allocation not given. Samples were taken on day 63 after the first vaccine or placebo injection. Method: immunoSEQ multiplex PCR; TCRdb's copy keeps in-frame clones and lacks some. The table has 330,000 or so clones, roughly 90% seen once; the top ten hold 4.5% to 7%. Sequencing used peripheral blood, obtained in a trial of Ad26.COV2.S vaccine versus placebo. These receptors originate from a person aged 18-65 years who received the Ad26.COV2.S COVID-19 vaccine or a placebo.

The gene calls are TRBV28 and TRBJ2-1, with 8 bases lining up with TRBD2. Trimming took 6 bases from V and 7 from J; bases not matched to a gene: 11. Germline V CDR1 and CDR2: MDHEN, SYDVKM. The CDR3 extends over 15 amino acids. As DNA, the CDR3 is TGTGCCAGCAGGACAGGCGCTAGCGGGTCTAATGAGCAGTTCTTC. It specifies CASRTGASGSNEQFF.

The chain employs TRBV18 and TRBJ1-2; 8 bases are shared with TRBD1. Trimming removed 3 bases from V and 2 bases from J; junction bases left unmatched: 2. This CDR3 is 14 amino acids long. Germline assignment: CDR1 KGHSH and CDR2 LQKENI. CDR3 protein: CASSPGQANYGYTF. The CDR3, as DNA: TGTGCCAGCTCACCGGGACAGGCAAACTATGGCTACACCTTC.

In this sample, this clone turned up once. The CDR3 bases are TGTGCCACCAGCAGCGGGCTTACCTTTGAAGGCTACACCTTC. Amino acid sequence: CATSSGLTFEGYTF. The chain has TRBV15 and TRBJ1-2, with D hard to call. CDR1 and CDR2 from the germline V gene are LNHNV and YYDKDF (reference sequence). This CDR3 has 14 amino acids. The V end was cut by 3 bases, the J end by 8 bases, with 16 bases between.

The genes are TRBV28 and TRBJ1-1, with 12 nucleotides matching TRBD1. Germline loops: CDR1 MDHEN, CDR2 SYDVKM. The CDR3 totals 14 residues. V gave up 4 bases and J gave up 6 bases; unmatched junction bases: 3. CDR3 amino acids: CASSSGTGGAEAFF. The CDR3 coding sequence is TGTGCCAGCAGTTCAGGGACAGGGGGCGCTGAAGCTTTCTTT.

The chain joins TRBV7-2 to TRBJ2-1; tentatively, D is TRBD1 or TRBD2 (6 bases each). The CDR3 consists of 13 residues. Germline lookup yields CDR1 SGHTA and CDR2 FQGNSA. Trimming took 2 bases from V and 9 from J, leaving 11 bases between them. DNA for the CDR3: TGTGCCAGCAGCTTAAGGGGGGTAGGTGAGCAGTTCTTC. Translation gives CASSLRGVGEQFF.

In this sample, this clone turned up once. The rearrangement uses TRBV5-4 and TRBJ1-2, with D possibly TRBD1 on 5 matching bases. Trimming cost V 3 bases and J 2 bases, with 14 bases left between them. The germline CDR1 and CDR2 sequences are SGHNT and YYREEE (reference sequence). This CDR3 contains 15 residues. This CDR3 reads CASSSWDPRNYGYTF. CDR3 in DNA: TGTGCCAGCAGCTCCTGGGACCCCCGGAACTATGGCTACACCTTC.

The chain joins TRBV13 to TRBJ1-2; the D gene is possibly TRBD1 (5 bases). The CDR3 extends over 14 amino acids. Germline lookup yields CDR1 PRHDT and CDR2 FYEKMQ (reference sequence). V lost 3 bases to trimming and J lost 8 bases, with 16 bases between them. CDR3 coding DNA: TGTGCCAGCAGCTTCGGGACGGGGCCTAGGGGCTACACCTTC. As protein: CASSFGTGPRGYTF.

The V and J genes are TRBV6-1 and TRBJ2-7; D gene uncertain. CDR1 is MNHNS and CDR2 is SASEGT in the germline V gene. This CDR3 region has 12 residues. Trimming left V 1 base short and J 6 bases short, with 7 bases between. Here the CDR3 DNA reads TGTGCCAGCAGTGAAGGAAGTTCCGAGCAGTACTTC. It encodes CASSEGSSEQYF.

The V call is TRBV4-1, the J call TRBJ1-5; TRBD1 aligns across 8 bases. The germline gives CDR1 MGHRA, CDR2 YSYEKL. CDR3 length: 15 amino acids. V gave up 5 bases and J gave up 2 bases; unmatched junction bases: 5. CDR3 in amino acids: CASSSTGEGNQPQHF. For the CDR3, the DNA is TGCGCCAGCAGCTCGACAGGGGAAGGCAATCAGCCCCAGCATTTT.

The chain uses TRBV5-1 and TRBJ2-5; TRBD2 matches at 10 bases. The CDR3 totals 14 residues. V shed 1 base, J shed 5 bases, and the junction held 2 bases outside the gene matches. Looked up from germline, CDR1 is SGHRS and CDR2 is YFSETQ. The CDR3 sequence: CASSLFSGGETQYF. The CDR3 DNA follows: TGCGCCAGCAGCTTGTTTAGCGGGGGGGAGACCCAGTACTTC.

This chain uses TRBV28 with TRBJ1-1; tentative D call: TRBD1 (6 bases). The CDR3 runs 15 residues. V lost 0 bases to trimming and J lost 7 bases, with 15 bases between them. Germline assignment: CDR1 MDHEN and CDR2 SYDVKM. The CDR3 DNA reads TGTGCCAGCAGTTTATGGGGGAGACAGGCGGGTGAAGCTTTCTTT. Encoded protein: CASSLWGRQAGEAFF.

The chain carries TRBV6-5 and TRBJ1-1; a weak D match, TRBD1 (6 bases). V lost 5 bases to trimming and J lost 2 bases, with 15 bases between them. Germline lookup yields CDR1 MNHEY and CDR2 SVGAGI. The CDR3 covers 15 residues. CDR3 DNA: TGTGCCAGCAGTCGACTTTCACAGGGTAACACTGAAGCTTTCTTT. Translation: CASSRLSQGNTEAFF.

This clone was seen just once. The chain has TRBV28 and TRBJ1-5; TRBD1 is a possible D gene (6 bases). The CDR3 extends over 14 amino acids. Trimming left V 7 bases short and J 9 bases short, with 19 bases between. CDR1 MDHEN and CDR2 SYDVKM come from the germline V gene. The CDR3 nucleotides are TGTGCCAGCACTAGGGGGGGTGCCCTGTGGCCCCAGCATTTT. Its protein product is CASTRGGALWPQHF.